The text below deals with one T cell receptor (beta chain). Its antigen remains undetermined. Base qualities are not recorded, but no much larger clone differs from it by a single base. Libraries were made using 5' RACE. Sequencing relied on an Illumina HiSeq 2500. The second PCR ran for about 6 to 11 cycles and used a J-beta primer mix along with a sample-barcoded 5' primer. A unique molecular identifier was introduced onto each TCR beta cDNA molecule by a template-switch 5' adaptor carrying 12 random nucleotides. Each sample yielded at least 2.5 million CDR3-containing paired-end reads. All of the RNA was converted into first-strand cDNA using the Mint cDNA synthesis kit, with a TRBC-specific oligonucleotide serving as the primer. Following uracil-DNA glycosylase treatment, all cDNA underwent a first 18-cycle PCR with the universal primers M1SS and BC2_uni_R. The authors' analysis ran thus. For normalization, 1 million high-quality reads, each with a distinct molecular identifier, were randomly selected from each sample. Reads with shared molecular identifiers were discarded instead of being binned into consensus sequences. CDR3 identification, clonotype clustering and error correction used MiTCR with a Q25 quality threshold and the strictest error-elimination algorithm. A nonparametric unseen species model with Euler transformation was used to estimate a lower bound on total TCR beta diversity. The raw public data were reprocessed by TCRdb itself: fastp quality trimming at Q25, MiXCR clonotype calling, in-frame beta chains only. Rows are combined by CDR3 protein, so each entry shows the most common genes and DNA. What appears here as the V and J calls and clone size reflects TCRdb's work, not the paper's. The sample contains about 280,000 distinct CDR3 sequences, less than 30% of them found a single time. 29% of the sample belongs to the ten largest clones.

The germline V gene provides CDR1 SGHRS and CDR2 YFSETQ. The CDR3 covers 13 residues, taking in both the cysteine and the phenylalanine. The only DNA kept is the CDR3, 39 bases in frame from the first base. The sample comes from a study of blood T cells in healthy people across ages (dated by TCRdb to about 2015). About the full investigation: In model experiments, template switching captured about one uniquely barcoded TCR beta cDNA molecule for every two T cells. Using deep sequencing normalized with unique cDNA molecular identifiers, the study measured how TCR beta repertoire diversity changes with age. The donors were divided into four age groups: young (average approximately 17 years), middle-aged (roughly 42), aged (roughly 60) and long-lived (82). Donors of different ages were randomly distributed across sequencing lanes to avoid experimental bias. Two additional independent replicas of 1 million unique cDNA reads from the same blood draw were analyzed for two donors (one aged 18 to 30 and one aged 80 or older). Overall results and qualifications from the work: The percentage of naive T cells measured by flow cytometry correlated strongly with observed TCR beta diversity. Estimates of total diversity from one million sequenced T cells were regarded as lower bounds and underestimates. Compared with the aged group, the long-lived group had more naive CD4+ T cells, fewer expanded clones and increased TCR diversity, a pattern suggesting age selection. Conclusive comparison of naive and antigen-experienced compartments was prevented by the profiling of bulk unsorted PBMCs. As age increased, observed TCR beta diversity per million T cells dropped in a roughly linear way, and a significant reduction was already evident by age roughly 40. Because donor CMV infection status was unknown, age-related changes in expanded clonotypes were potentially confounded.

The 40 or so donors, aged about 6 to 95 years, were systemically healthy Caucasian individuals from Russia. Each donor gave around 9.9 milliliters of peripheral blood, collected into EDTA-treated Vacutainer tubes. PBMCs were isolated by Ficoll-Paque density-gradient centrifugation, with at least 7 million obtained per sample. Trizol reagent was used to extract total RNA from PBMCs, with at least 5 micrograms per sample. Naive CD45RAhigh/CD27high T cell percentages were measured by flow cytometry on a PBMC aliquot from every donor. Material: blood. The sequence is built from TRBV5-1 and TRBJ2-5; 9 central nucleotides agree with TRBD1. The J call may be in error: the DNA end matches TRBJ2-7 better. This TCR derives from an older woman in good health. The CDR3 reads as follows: CASNRDREREQYF. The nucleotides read TGCGCCAGCAACAGGGACAGGGAGCGCGAGCAGTACTTC.